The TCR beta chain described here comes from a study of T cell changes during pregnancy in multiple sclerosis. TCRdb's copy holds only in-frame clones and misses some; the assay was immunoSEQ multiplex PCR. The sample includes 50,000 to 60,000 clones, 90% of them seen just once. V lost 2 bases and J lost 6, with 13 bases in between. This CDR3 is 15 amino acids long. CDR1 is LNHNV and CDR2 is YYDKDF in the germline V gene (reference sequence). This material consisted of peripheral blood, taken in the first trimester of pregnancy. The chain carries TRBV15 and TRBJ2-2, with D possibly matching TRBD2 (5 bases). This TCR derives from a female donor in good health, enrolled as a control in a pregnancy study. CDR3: CATSRQTSRSGELFF. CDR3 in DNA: TGTGCCACCAGCAGACAAACTAGTCGTTCCGGGGAGCTGTTTTTT.